This T cell receptor (beta chain) emerged from a study of blood T cell repertoires in COVID-19. Original handling: Reference gene primer amplification gave estimated nucleated cell counts. Profiling relied on immunoSEQ multiplex PCR, and the TCRdb table lists in-frame clones only, not all of them. V, J and clone size were drawn from that table, and D and trimming were deduced from the DNA. The profile shows approximately 190,000 clones, around 84% of them singletons. Material for sequencing was peripheral blood. The TCR sequence derives from a man aged 25-40 years with active or convalescent COVID-19.

The CDR3: CASSIRWNTEAFF. The CDR3 DNA sequence: TGTGCCAGCAGTATCAGGTGGAACACTGAAGCTTTCTTT. V gene TRBV6-5 combines with J gene TRBJ1-1; no reliable D call. The CDR3 sequence is 13 residues long. Germline V CDR1 and CDR2: MNHEY, SVGAGI. V shed 5 bases and J shed 1 base, with 8 bases lying between them.